This is a list of T cell receptor beta chains from one sample in a study of blood T cell repertoires in COVID-19. Only in-frame clones appear in the TCRdb table, and some are missing; sequencing was by immunoSEQ multiplex PCR. This sample has 150,000 to 160,000 clones, with roughly 89% found just once. Sequenced: peripheral blood. The receptors were sampled from a middle-aged man with acute or convalescent COVID-19. CDR3s include the opening cysteine and the closing phenylalanine or tryptophan. Fields, in order: CDR3 length, V gene, J gene, clone size, D gene, CDR3 DNA, CDR3 protein. A D gene is named only where the DNA matches it firmly. The size entry is marked missing in some rows and otherwise reads once, few, many or a size class.

>14|TRBV18|TRBJ1-5|.|.
TGTGCCAGCTCGACGGAGGGCCGCAATCAGCCCCAGCATTTT
CASSTEGRNQPQHF
>14|TRBV5-1|TRBJ1-5|once|.
TGCGCCAGCAGCTTGGGGCAGGGAGGGCAGCCCCAGCATTTT
CASSLGQGGQPQHF
>16|TRBV19|TRBJ1-1|.|TRBD1
TGTGCCAGTAGTTGGGACAGGGGGCAGGTCAGGACTGAAGCTTTCTTT
CASSWDRGQVRTEAFF
>13|TRBV12-3/TRBV12-4|TRBJ1-1|.|TRBD1
TGTGCCAGCAGTTTGACAGGGCGAGAGAGAGCTTTCTTT
CASSLTGRERAFF
>15|TRBV2|TRBJ1-5|few|.
TGTGCCAGCCAGGACAGCCAAGTGGGCAATCAGCCCCAGCATTTT
CASQDSQVGNQPQHF
>15|TRBV4-2|TRBJ1-5|.|.
TGTGCCAGCAGCCATGACACTGGCGGCAATCAGCCCCAGCATTTT
CASSHDTGGNQPQHF
>16|TRBV9|TRBJ2-1|.|.
TGTGCCAGCAGCGTAGATGCGGGGGCCCTAAACAATGAGCAGTTCTTC
CASSVDAGALNNEQFF
>17|TRBV4-1|TRBJ2-3|.|.
TGCGCCAGCAGCCAAGAAATTCCAGACAGCTTCACAGATACGCAGTATTTT
CASSQEIPDSFTDTQYF
>15|TRBV10-3|TRBJ2-3|once|.
TGTGCCACCCGATCGGGACAAACTAGCACAGATACGCAGTATTTT
CATRSGQTSTDTQYF
>15|TRBV2|TRBJ1-5|once|.
TGTGCCAGCAGTTACTCGGGGGGCCGAAATCAGCCCCAGCATTTT
CASSYSGGRNQPQHF
>15|TRBV19|TRBJ1-6|.|TRBD1
TGTGCCAGTAGTATCTCACAGGGGGCGGATTCACCCCTCCACTTT
CASSISQGADSPLHF
>12|TRBV28|TRBJ1-1|.|.
TGTGCGTCCCGGGGGACTCTCACTGAAGCTTTCTTT
CASRGTLTEAFF
>14|TRBV30|TRBJ2-7|.|TRBD2
TGTGCCTGTAAGCTAGCGGGTACCCCCTACGAGCAGTACTTC
CACKLAGTPYEQYF
>12|TRBV29-1|TRBJ1-1|.|.
TGCAGCGTTGGACAGATGAACACTGAAGCTTTCTTT
CSVGQMNTEAFF
>17|TRBV5-4|TRBJ1-4|.|TRBD1
TGTGCCAGCAGCTTTAGGAGGGGGCTTGGAACTAATGAAAAACTGTTTTTT
CASSFRRGLGTNEKLFF
>15|TRBV19|TRBJ1-6|.|.
TGTGCCAGTAGCTATCTTGGCGGGGCTAATTCACCCCTCCACTTT
CASSYLGGANSPLHF
>16|TRBV4-3|TRBJ1-6|once|.
TGCGCCAGCAGCCAAGATTTGGCAGGGTGGAATTCACCCCTCCACTTT
CASSQDLAGWNSPLHF
>14|TRBV27|TRBJ2-2|.|.
TGTGCCAGCAGTTCCGGTCCCCTCACCGGGGAGCTGTTTTTT
CASSSGPLTGELFF
>12|TRBV24-1|TRBJ1-2|.|.
TGTGCCACCAGTGACACTAACAGGGGCTACACCTTC
CATSDTNRGYTF
>15|TRBV4-2|TRBJ1-2|.|TRBD1
TGTGCCAGCAGCCCCCCGGACAGGGATAACTATGGCTACACCTTC
CASSPPDRDNYGYTF
>15|TRBV27|TRBJ2-7|.|.
TGTGCCAGCAGTTTGTCCGCAGGGAATTTGTACGAGCAGTACTTC
CASSLSAGNLYEQYF
>13|TRBV7-9|TRBJ1-1|.|.
TGTGCCAGCAGCTCCAGGGGTAACACTGAAGCTTTCTTT
CASSSRGNTEAFF
>15|TRBV7-9|TRBJ1-1|.|.
TGTGCCAGCAGCTTACCCAGGGGTCCGAACACTGAAGCTTTCTTT
CASSLPRGPNTEAFF
>11|TRBV6-2/TRBV6-3|TRBJ1-1|.|.
TGTGCCAGCAGTACAATCCGAGAAGCTTTCTTT
CASSTIREAFF
>14|TRBV7-8|TRBJ1-1|.|.
TGTGCCAGCAGGGATCAGGGTAGATGGACTGAAGCTTTCTTT
CASRDQGRWTEAFF
>14|TRBV4-1|TRBJ1-2|.|TRBD1
TGCGCCAGCAGCCAACGGGACAGTGACTATGGCTACACCTTC
CASSQRDSDYGYTF
>17|TRBV18|TRBJ2-6|.|TRBD2
TGTGCCAGCTCACCACCACGGGGGGTTTATGGGGCCAACGTCCTGACTTTC
CASSPPRGVYGANVLTF
>15|TRBV5-6|TRBJ1-1|.|TRBD1
TGTGCCAGCAGCTCATTGGACAGGTTGAACACTGAAGCTTTCTTT
CASSSLDRLNTEAFF
>16|TRBV27|TRBJ2-1|.|.
TGTGCCAGCAGCTCCCGTCAGGGGAGCTCCTACAATGAGCAGTTCTTC
CASSSRQGSSYNEQFF
>19|TRBV21-1|TRBJ1-2|.|.
TGTGCCAGCCATCTTTATGGACAGCCGGTGACCCCAACTCTCTATGGCTACACCTTC
CASHLYGQPVTPTLYGYTF
>15|TRBV28|TRBJ1-4|.|.
TGTGCCAGCAGGGGACCCGGCAGGGGAAATGAAAAACTGTTTTTT
CASRGPGRGNEKLFF
>13|TRBV7-9|TRBJ1-1|.|.
TGTGCCAGCAGCCCTCAGGGGTTAACTGAAGCTTTCTTT
CASSPQGLTEAFF
>13|TRBV21-1|TRBJ2-2|once|.
TGTGCCAGCAGTCCTAGCGGGGCCGGGGAGCTGTTTTTT
CASSPSGAGELFF
>17|TRBV15|TRBJ2-1|.|TRBD2
TGTGCCACCAGCAGAGATGTGTCTAGCGGAACCTACAATGAGCAGTTCTTC
CATSRDVSSGTYNEQFF
>13|TRBV6-5|TRBJ1-2|.|.
TGTGCCAGCACCTCAGGGCATAACTATGGCTACACCTTC
CASTSGHNYGYTF
>13|TRBV7-9|TRBJ2-1|once|.
TGTGCCAGCAGGTCAGAGTTTGAGGGTGAGCAGTTCTTC
CASRSEFEGEQFF